This T cell receptor (beta chain) is drawn from a study of blood T cell repertoires in COVID-19. At the level of the study: Researchers got acute and convalescent COVID-19 samples from the United States, Italy and Spain. PBMCs, B-cell-depleted T cells, or T cells were the source of the cDNA or gDNA that made up the material.

Some clones are missing from TCRdb's copy, which holds only in-frame ones; the method was immunoSEQ multiplex PCR. Of about 210,000 clones in the sample, about 91% were seen once. The CDR3 runs to 13 residues. Trimming stripped 4 bases from V and 4 bases from J, with 11 bases between. Germline-derived CDR1 and CDR2 are SGHRS and YFSETQ. The sequence was collected from a man younger than 45 with acute or convalescent COVID-19. The chain is built from TRBV5-1 and TRBJ1-2; D gene uncertain. Sequenced input: peripheral blood. The CDR3 loop is CASSTGSRYGYTF. The CDR3 DNA reads as TGCGCCAGCAGCACCGGTAGTCGCTATGGCTACACCTTC.